Each of the 20 T cell receptor beta chains below was sequenced from the same sample in a study of blood T cell repertoires in COVID-19. Here immunoSEQ multiplex PCR was the method, and the copy in TCRdb shows in-frame clones only, minus some. This table has a few hundred thousand clones, around 87% appearing once. Sequencing input: PBMCs or T cells enriched from blood (not recorded which). The receptor source for this set is a man aged 25 to 40 in a cohort exposed to, infected with or recovered from COVID-19 (not recorded which).

The V call is TRBV18, the J call TRBJ1-1; possible D gene TRBD1, 6 bases. Germline CDR1 and CDR2: KGHSH and LQKENI. Between the trimmed V and J ends, which lost 6 bases and 0 bases, there was a span of 11 bases. The CDR3 consists of 14 residues. The DNA for the CDR3 is TGTGCCAGCTCGCTCGGACAGTTGAACACTGAAGCTTTCTTT. Translation gives CASSLGQLNTEAFF.

This chain links TRBV5-1 with TRBJ2-7, with 11 bases identical to TRBD1. The CDR3 is 14 amino acids. Germline CDR1 and CDR2: SGHRS and YFSETQ. V trimming: 0 bases; J trimming: 6 bases; junction bases outside the gene matches: 2. This CDR3 is CASSLAGTGGEQYF. The DNA of the CDR3 is TGCGCCAGCAGCTTGGCGGGGACAGGGGGCGAGCAGTACTTC. The whole variable domain, remainder taken from reference TRBV5-1 and TRBJ2-7, is KAGVTQTPRYLIKTRGQQVTLSCSPISGHRSVSWYQQTPGQGLQFLFEYFSETQRNKGNFPGRFSGRQFSNSRSEMNVSTLELGDSALYLCASSLAGTGGEQYFGPGTRLTVT.

The sample holds one count of this clone. V usage is TRBV15 and J usage is TRBJ1-6, with D unclear. The CDR3 sequence is 9 residues long. Trimming stripped 10 bases from V and 14 bases from J, with 9 bases between. Germline V lookup: CDR1 LNHNV, CDR2 YYDKDF (reference sequence). CDR3 bases: TGTGCCAAAAGCGCGACCCTCCACTTT. This codes for CAKSATLHF.

There are a few counts of this clone. This rearrangement joins TRBV7-2 to TRBJ2-7; D might be TRBD1 (6 bases). V dropped 2 bases and J dropped 1 base, with 9 bases sitting between them. The CDR3 length is 14 residues. CDR1 is SGHTA, CDR2 FQGNSA, per germline. CDR3 loop: CASSLPDSSYEQYF. CDR3 in DNA: TGTGCCAGCAGCTTACCGGACAGTTCCTACGAGCAGTACTTC.

V gene TRBV15 combines with J gene TRBJ2-7; 9 nucleotides align to TRBD2. This CDR3 region has 15 residues. CDR1 and CDR2 from the germline V gene are LNHNV and YYDKDF (reference sequence). J was trimmed by 8 bases and V by 0 bases; bases with no gene match: 8. The CDR3 DNA follows: TGTGCCACCAGCAGAGATGGGGCTAGCGGGGCCAAGCAGTACTTC. Translation: CATSRDGASGAKQYF.

This sequence joins TRBV29-1 and TRBJ1-1; no clear D gene. V dropped 3 bases and J dropped 1 base, with 9 bases sitting between them. CDR1 is SQVTM and CDR2 is ANQGSEA in the germline V gene. The CDR3 is made up of 13 amino acids. The CDR3 DNA reads as TGCAGCGTTGATGGGCCCTCGAACACTGAAGCTTTCTTT. Its protein product is CSVDGPSNTEAFF.

This chain links TRBV11-2 with TRBJ2-1; 9 bases are a match to TRBD2. The junction had 17 bases not matched to a gene; V was cut back by 9 bases and J by 11 bases. The CDR3 has 15 residues. Germline V gene sequence: CDR1 SGHAT, CDR2 FQNNGV. For the CDR3, the DNA is TGTGCCAGTTCTACCTTCGATCTAGCGGGACCAAAGCAGTTCTTC. It translates to CASSTFDLAGPKQFF.

There are a few counts of this clone. The chain combines TRBV7-8 with TRBJ2-7; 7 bases fit TRBD1. Looked up from germline, CDR1 is SGHVS and CDR2 is FQNEAQ. V lost 5 bases and J lost 1; bases outside the gene matches: 8. The CDR3 length is 15 residues. CDR3 sequence reads: CASSITGTASYEQYF. The CDR3 DNA reads TGTGCCAGCAGCATCACCGGGACAGCATCCTACGAGCAGTACTTC.

This chain links TRBV18 with TRBJ2-5; 9 bases match TRBD2. The CDR3 is 14 residues long. The germline CDR1 and CDR2 sequences are KGHSH and LQKENI. J was trimmed by 4 bases and V by 2 bases; bases with no gene match: 2. The CDR3 is CASSPKAGGETQYF. In DNA form, the CDR3 reads TGTGCCAGCTCACCAAAAGCGGGAGGAGAGACCCAGTACTTC.

J is TRBJ2-3 and V is TRBV5-1; 8 bases agree with TRBD2. This CDR3 region has 15 residues. Per germline, CDR1 SGHRS and CDR2 YFSETQ. The trim removed 5 bases at V and 6 bases at J, leaving 11 bases unmatched. As DNA, the CDR3 is TGCGCCAGCAGGATAGCGGGACTCGGTGTGGATACGCAGTATTTT. Its translation: CASRIAGLGVDTQYF.

V is TRBV18 and J is TRBJ2-5; D call uncertain. The CDR3 loop spans 14 amino acids. The V end was cut by 3 bases, the J end by 5 bases, with 13 bases between. Germline lookup yields CDR1 KGHSH and CDR2 LQKENI. CDR3 sequence: CASSPLPIVETQYF. CDR3 bases: TGTGCCAGCTCACCCCTACCTATTGTGGAGACCCAGTACTTC.

V and J are TRBV18 and TRBJ2-7, with TRBD2 matching 7 bases. The CDR3 length is 15 residues. V gave up 0 bases and J gave up 3 bases; unmatched junction bases: 5. CDR1 is KGHSH, CDR2 LQKENI, per germline. The CDR3 DNA is TGTGCCAGCTCACCACCCTCTAGCGGATACTACGAGCAGTACTTC. It encodes CASSPPSSGYYEQYF.

The CDR3 here is CASRVGLAGSNEQFF. CDR3 bases: TGCGCCAGCAGGGTGGGACTAGCGGGAAGCAATGAGCAGTTCTTC. The rearrangement links TRBV5-1 to TRBJ2-1, with TRBD2 matching over 13 bases. The ends lost 5 bases at V and 6 bases at J; junction bases unmatched: 5. CDR1 is SGHRS, CDR2 YFSETQ, per germline. The CDR3 is 15 amino acids.

The gene calls are TRBV7-9 and TRBJ1-1; 8 nucleotides align to TRBD1. The CDR3 length is 18 residues. After removal of 5 bases from V and 7 bases from J, the junction contained 21 bases not matched to a gene. Per the germline V gene, CDR1 is SEHNR and CDR2 is FQNEAQ (reference sequence). For the CDR3, the DNA is TGTGCCAGCAGCGCAAGCGGCCCCAGGACAGGGAACCTGGGTGAAGCTTTCTTT. Its protein product is CASSASGPRTGNLGEAFF.

This clone was detected only once. The chain combines TRBV11-2 with TRBJ1-4; 7 nucleotides match TRBD1. Germline values: CDR1 SGHAT, CDR2 FQNNGV. V was clipped by 1 base and J by 5 bases; unmatched bases: 4. The CDR3 runs 15 residues. This chain's CDR3 is CASSLGGTANEKLFF. The CDR3 nucleotides read TGTGCCAGCAGCTTAGGCGGGACAGCAAATGAAAAACTGTTTTTT.

Written as DNA, the CDR3 is TGTGCCATCAGTGATTATGTGGACAGGGCGGCCGGGGAGCTGTTTTTT. It encodes CAISDYVDRAAGELFF. The chain is built from TRBV10-3 and TRBJ2-2; 8 nucleotides match TRBD1. Germline V gene data show CDR1 as ENHRY and CDR2 as SYGVKD. This CDR3 is 16 amino acids long. V trimming: 3 bases; J trimming: 6 bases; junction bases outside the gene matches: 9.

A single count supports this clone. V is TRBV25-1 and J is TRBJ1-4; tentative D call: TRBD1 (5 bases). This CDR3 is 17 amino acids long. The V gene's germline CDR1 is MGHDK and CDR2 SYGVNS. Trimming shortened V by 3 bases and J by 8 bases, and 22 bases separated the two germline ends. CDR3 in DNA: TGTGCCAGCAGTGACCTATTAGGAGGGGAATCGGGGGAAAAACTGTTTTTT. This sequence encodes CASSDLLGGESGEKLFF.

V gene TRBV7-2 combines with J gene TRBJ1-2; 8 bases match TRBD1. The CDR3 extends over 15 amino acids. Germline CDR1 is SGHTA and CDR2 is FQGNSA. Trimming at V came to 5 bases and at J to 4 bases, leaving 9 bases not matched to a gene. CDR3 residues: CASSPKRQGSYGYTF. The CDR3 DNA is TGTGCCAGCAGCCCGAAGAGACAGGGGAGCTATGGCTACACCTTC.

The CDR3 sequence is CASTADRGHSDTGELFF. The CDR3, as DNA: TGTGCCAGTACGGCAGACAGGGGGCATTCCGACACCGGGGAGCTGTTTTTT. This chain connects TRBV19 to TRBJ2-2; 10 positions agree with TRBD1. In germline, CDR1 is LNHDA, CDR2 SQIVND (reference sequence). J was trimmed by 3 bases and V by 7 bases; bases with no gene match: 11. CDR3 length: 17 amino acids.

The chain combines TRBV3-1 (or the pseudogene TRBV3-2) with TRBJ2-1; 7 bases align to TRBD2. Unmatched junction bases numbered 8, after V lost 4 bases and J lost 8 bases. Germline V gene lookup returns CDR1 LGHDT and CDR2 YNNKEL (reference sequence). This CDR3 has 14 residues. The chain's CDR3 is CASSLGSGMHEQFF. CDR3 coding DNA: TGTGCCAGCAGCCTGGGGAGCGGGATGCATGAGCAGTTCTTC.